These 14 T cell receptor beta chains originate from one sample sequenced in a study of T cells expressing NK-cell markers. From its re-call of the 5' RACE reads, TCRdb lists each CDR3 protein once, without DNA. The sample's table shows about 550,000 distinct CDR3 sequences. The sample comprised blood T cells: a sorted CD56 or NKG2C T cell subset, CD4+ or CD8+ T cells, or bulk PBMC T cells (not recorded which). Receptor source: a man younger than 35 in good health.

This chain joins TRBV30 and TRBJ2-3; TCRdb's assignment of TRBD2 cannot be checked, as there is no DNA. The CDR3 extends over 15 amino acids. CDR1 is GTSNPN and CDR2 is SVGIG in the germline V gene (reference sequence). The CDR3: CAWRGTSRRTDTQYF. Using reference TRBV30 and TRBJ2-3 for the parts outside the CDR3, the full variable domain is SQTIHQWPATLVQPVGSPLSLECTVEGTSNPNLYWYRQAAGRGLQLLFYSVGIGQISSEVPQNLSASRPQDRQFILSSKKLLLSDSGFYLCAWRGTSRRTDTQYFGPGTRLTVL.

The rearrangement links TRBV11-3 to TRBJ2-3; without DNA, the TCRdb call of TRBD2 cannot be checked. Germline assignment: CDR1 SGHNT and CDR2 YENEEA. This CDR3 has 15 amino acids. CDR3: CASSRLAPVGDTQYF.

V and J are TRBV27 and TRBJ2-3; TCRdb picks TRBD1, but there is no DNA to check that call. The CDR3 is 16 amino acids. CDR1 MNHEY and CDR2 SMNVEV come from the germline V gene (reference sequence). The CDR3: CASSLLPGVRTDTQYF.

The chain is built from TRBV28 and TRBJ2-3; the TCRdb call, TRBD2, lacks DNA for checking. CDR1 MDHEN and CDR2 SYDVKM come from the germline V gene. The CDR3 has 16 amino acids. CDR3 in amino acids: CASSWTSGLSTDTQYF.

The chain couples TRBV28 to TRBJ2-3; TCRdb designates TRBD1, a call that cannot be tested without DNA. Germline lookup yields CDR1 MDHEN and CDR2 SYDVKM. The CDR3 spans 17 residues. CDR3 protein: CASGSPSALSGTDTQYF.

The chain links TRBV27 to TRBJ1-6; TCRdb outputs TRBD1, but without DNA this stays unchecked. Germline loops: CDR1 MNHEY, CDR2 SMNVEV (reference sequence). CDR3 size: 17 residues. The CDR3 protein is CASRRLLDRAGNSPLHF.

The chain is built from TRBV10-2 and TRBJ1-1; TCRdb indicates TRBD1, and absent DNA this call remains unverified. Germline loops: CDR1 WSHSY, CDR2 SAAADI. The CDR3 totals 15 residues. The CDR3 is CASSESEGVGTEAFF.

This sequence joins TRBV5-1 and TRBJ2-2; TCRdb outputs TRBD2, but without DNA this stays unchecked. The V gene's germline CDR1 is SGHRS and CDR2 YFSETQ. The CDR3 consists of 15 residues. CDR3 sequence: CASSLDPGLTGELFF.

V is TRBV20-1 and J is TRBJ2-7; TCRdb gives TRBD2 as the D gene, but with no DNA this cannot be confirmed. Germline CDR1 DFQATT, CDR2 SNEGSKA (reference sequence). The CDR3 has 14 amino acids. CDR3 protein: CSAGRGEVAYEQYF.

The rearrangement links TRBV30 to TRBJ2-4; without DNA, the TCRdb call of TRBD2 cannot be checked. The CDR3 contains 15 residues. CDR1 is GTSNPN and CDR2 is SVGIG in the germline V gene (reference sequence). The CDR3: CAWSVRRGAWNIQYF. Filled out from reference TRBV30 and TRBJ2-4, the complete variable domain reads SQTIHQWPATLVQPVGSPLSLECTVEGTSNPNLYWYRQAAGRGLQLLFYSVGIGQISSEVPQNLSASRPQDRQFILSSKKLLLSDSGFYLCAWSVRRGAWNIQYFGAGTRLSVL.

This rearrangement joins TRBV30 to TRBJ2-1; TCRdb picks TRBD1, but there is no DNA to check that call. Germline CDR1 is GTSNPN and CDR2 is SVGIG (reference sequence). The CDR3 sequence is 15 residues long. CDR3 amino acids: CAWSGEGVRVNEQFF.

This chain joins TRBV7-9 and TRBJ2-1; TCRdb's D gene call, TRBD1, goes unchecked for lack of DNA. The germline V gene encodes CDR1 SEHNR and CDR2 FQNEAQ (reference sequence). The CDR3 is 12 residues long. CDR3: CASSLGGDEQFF.

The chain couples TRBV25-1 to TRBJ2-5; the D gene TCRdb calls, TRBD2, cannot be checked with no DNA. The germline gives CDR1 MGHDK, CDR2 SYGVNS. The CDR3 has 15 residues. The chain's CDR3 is CASSDGTSGSETQYF.

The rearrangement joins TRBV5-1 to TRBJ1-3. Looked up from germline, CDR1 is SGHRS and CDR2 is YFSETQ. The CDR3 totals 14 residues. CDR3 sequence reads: CASRPSSSGNTIYF.